What follows are 18 T cell receptor beta chains derived from one specimen sequenced in a study of blood T cell repertoires in COVID-19. TCRdb's copy holds only in-frame clones and misses some; the assay was immunoSEQ multiplex PCR. This sample yields fewer than 100,000 clones, of which around 87% are seen a single time; 7.4% belongs to the top ten. The source material was peripheral blood. The receptors shown here come from a human donor with acute or convalescent COVID-19. The donor label of this sample is uncertain.

V is TRBV2 and J is TRBJ2-2; 10 nucleotides match TRBD1. Trimming cost V 2 bases and J 6 bases; bases outside gene matches: 6. CDR3 length: 16 residues. From germline, CDR1 is SNHLY and CDR2 FYNNEI. The CDR3 sequence is CASSEWGQGLSGELFF. The CDR3 coding sequence is TGTGCCAGCAGTGAATGGGGACAGGGGTTGTCCGGGGAGCTGTTTTTT.

The V call is TRBV11-3, the J call TRBJ1-2; 10 bases agree with TRBD1. Germline V gene lookup returns CDR1 SGHNT and CDR2 YENEEA. CDR3 length: 17 amino acids. The junction had 11 bases not matched to a gene; V was cut back by 3 bases and J by 4 bases. The CDR3 region has the DNA TGTGCCAGCAGCTTTCCCCGACAGGGGGCGTCTCCCTATGGCTACACCTTC. Translated, it gives CASSFPRQGASPYGYTF.

The chain couples TRBV7-2 to TRBJ2-7; TRBD2 aligns across 7 bases. With V trimmed by 0 bases and J by 0 bases, 2 bases remained unmatched. Germline CDR1 and CDR2: SGHTA and FQGNSA. The CDR3 is made up of 15 amino acids. The CDR3 is CASSLAAGSSYEQYF. The CDR3 DNA is TGTGCCAGCAGCTTAGCAGCGGGGAGCTCCTACGAGCAGTACTTC.

For this clone: The junction and the germline gene differ at one end; a read error may be behind it. The chain is built from TRBV6-6 and TRBJ1-6; D is unclear. CDR3 length equals 13 residues. The germline V gene encodes CDR1 MNHNY and CDR2 SVGAGI (reference sequence). The CDR3, as DNA: TGTGCCGGCAGGCGGGAGGCAGGATCACCCCTCCACTTT. Amino acids: CAGRREAGSPLHF.

The rearrangement uses TRBV5-4 and TRBJ2-3, with 8 bases fitting TRBD1. The V gene's germline CDR1 is SGHNT and CDR2 YYREEE (reference sequence). This CDR3 is 17 amino acids long. Unmatched junction bases numbered 8, after V lost 0 bases and J lost 2 bases. The CDR3 loop is CASSLGDRRPNTDTQYF. The CDR3 DNA follows: TGTGCCAGCAGCTTGGGGGACAGGAGGCCTAACACAGATACGCAGTATTTT.

V gene TRBV7-9 combines with J gene TRBJ2-7; 8 nucleotides align to TRBD1. Unmatched junction bases numbered 11, after V lost 5 bases and J lost 5 bases. Germline values: CDR1 SEHNR, CDR2 FQNEAQ (reference sequence). The CDR3 is made up of 15 amino acids. The CDR3 here is CASSSPPDRANEQYF. The CDR3 DNA sequence: TGTGCCAGCAGCAGCCCCCCGGACAGGGCCAACGAGCAGTACTTC.

This sequence joins TRBV7-2 and TRBJ2-3; 11 positions agree with TRBD2. The length of the CDR3 is 15 residues. CDR1 is SGHTA and CDR2 is FQGNSA in the germline V gene. V shed 5 bases and J 7 bases; nucleotides not matched to a gene: 8. CDR3 bases: TGTGCCAGCAGCGGCACTAGCGGGGGACGAAATACGCAGTATTTT. This gives the protein CASSGTSGGRNTQYF. The full variable domain, with the rest looked up from reference TRBV7-2 and TRBJ2-3, is GAGVSQSPSNKVTEKGKDVELRCDPISGHTALYWYRQSLGQGLEFLIYFQGNSAPDKSGLPSDRFSAERTGGSVSTLTIQRTQQEDSAVYLCASSGTSGGRNTQYFGPGTRLTVL.

This chain uses TRBV3-1 (or the pseudogene TRBV3-2) with TRBJ2-1; D perhaps matches TRBD2 (5 bases). CDR1 LGHDT and CDR2 YNNKEL come from the germline V gene (reference sequence). This CDR3 region has 15 residues. V dropped 4 bases and J dropped 10 bases, with 20 bases sitting between them. CDR3 amino acids: CASSLLRTDSEEQFF. For the CDR3, the DNA is TGTGCCAGCAGCCTCCTACGGACGGACTCAGAGGAGCAGTTCTTC.

The V and J genes are TRBV3-1 (or the pseudogene TRBV3-2) and TRBJ2-7; 8 bases fit TRBD1. Germline V lookup: CDR1 LGHDT, CDR2 YNNKEL (reference sequence). V dropped 4 bases and J dropped 3; count of bases not matched to a gene: 5. The CDR3 totals 14 residues. This CDR3 reads CASSLGQANYEQYF. CDR3 sequence (DNA): TGTGCCAGCAGCCTGGGACAGGCAAACTACGAGCAGTACTTC.

V and J are TRBV10-3 and TRBJ1-4; D is unclear. Trimming cost V 2 bases and J 0 bases, with 7 bases left between them. Germline V lookup: CDR1 ENHRY, CDR2 SYGVKD. The CDR3 spans 15 residues. CDR3 DNA sequence: TGTGCCATCAGTGAGGCTCAGTCAACTAATGAAAAACTGTTTTTT. Translated, it gives CAISEAQSTNEKLFF.

This clone was recorded only once. The chain links TRBV6-1 to TRBJ1-3; tentative D call: TRBD1 (6 bases). CDR1 and CDR2 (germline): MNHNS, SASEGT. With 3 bases removed from V and 0 bases from J, the gap between germline ends came to 12 bases. The CDR3 runs 16 residues. The CDR3 protein is CASSDLTGGSGNTIYF. The CDR3 bases are TGTGCCAGCAGTGACCTGACAGGTGGCTCTGGAAACACCATATATTTT.

This clone appeared a few times. Within the sample, other DNA sequences also encode this same CDR3. The rearrangement joins TRBV10-3 to TRBJ1-4; 7 bases agree with TRBD1. CDR3 size: 16 residues. V shed 0 bases, J shed 7 bases, and the junction held 8 bases outside the gene matches. The germline V gene encodes CDR1 ENHRY and CDR2 SYGVKD. This CDR3 reads CAISESVGGTGEKLFF. The DNA for the CDR3 is TGTGCCATCAGTGAGTCCGTAGGGGGCACGGGTGAAAAACTGTTTTTT.

The genes are TRBV6-2 or TRBV6-3 and TRBJ1-1; 7 nucleotides align to TRBD1. Germline V CDR1 and CDR2: MNHEY, SVGEGT. The CDR3 loop spans 11 amino acids. Trimming at V came to 9 bases and at J to 7 bases, leaving 5 bases not matched to a gene. This CDR3 is CASRYRGEAFF. CDR3 nucleotide sequence: TGTGCCAGTCGTTACAGGGGTGAAGCTTTCTTT.

The rearrangement links TRBV19 to TRBJ1-2; 12 bases line up with TRBD1. Trimming took 3 bases from V and 6 from J; bases not matched to a gene: 17. This CDR3 region has 19 residues. Germline V CDR1 and CDR2: LNHDA, SQIVND (reference sequence). The CDR3 spells CASSIPFRDRGRAEDGYTF. The CDR3 nucleotides are TGTGCCAGTAGTATCCCGTTCCGGGACAGGGGGCGCGCAGAGGATGGCTACACCTTC. Variable domain in full (rest from reference TRBV19 and TRBJ1-2): DGGITQSPKYLFRKEGQNVTLSCEQNLNHDAMYWYRQDPGQGLRLIYYSQIVNDFQKGDIAEGYSVSREKKESFPLTVTSAQKNPTAFYLCASSIPFRDRGRAEDGYTFGSGTRLTVV.

The J gene is TRBJ2-7, the V gene TRBV28; 8 bases are a match to TRBD2. J was trimmed by 3 bases and V by 3 bases; bases with no gene match: 10. Germline V gene sequence: CDR1 MDHEN, CDR2 SYDVKM. The CDR3 spans 16 residues. The CDR3 nucleotides read TGTGCCAGCAGTTTTCTAGGGACTAGGTTATTCTACGAGCAGTACTTC. It is translated as CASSFLGTRLFYEQYF.

The V and J genes are TRBV9 and TRBJ1-4; D remains unclear. Trimming cost V 4 bases and J 3 bases, with 10 bases left between them. Germline V gene lookup returns CDR1 SGDLS and CDR2 YYNGEE. There are 14 residues in the CDR3. DNA of the CDR3: TGTGCCAGCAGCCCGCTAGGATCTAATGAAAAACTGTTTTTT. Translation: CASSPLGSNEKLFF.

The chain links TRBV10-2 to TRBJ2-3, with 7 positions matching TRBD1. The CDR3 extends over 12 amino acids. After removal of 6 bases from V and 7 bases from J, the junction contained 4 bases not matched to a gene. CDR1 is WSHSY and CDR2 is SAAADI in the germline V gene. CDR3 sequence reads: CASRGTEYTQYF. The CDR3 region has the DNA TGCGCCAGCAGGGGGACAGAATATACGCAGTATTTT.

This clone was counted once. This chain joins TRBV6-5 and TRBJ2-7, with 8 nucleotides matching TRBD2. Trimming removed 7 bases from V and 3 bases from J; junction bases left unmatched: 11. Germline-derived CDR1 and CDR2 are MNHEY and SVGAGI. There are 15 residues in the CDR3. CDR3 region: CASTPSGGPYYEQYF. The CDR3 coding sequence is TGTGCCAGCACCCCGAGCGGGGGACCCTACTACGAGCAGTACTTC.